Described below is a single T cell receptor beta chain sequence and its context. Its antigen is unidentified. The data were taken from a study of T cell responses to AZD1222 COVID-19 vaccine. The ends were cut back, 2 bases at V and 10 bases at J, with 12 bases in the middle. The CDR3 is 13 residues long. Germline assignment: CDR1 SGHNT and CDR2 YENEEA. Study-wide results and caveats: Clonal diversity may have been underestimated, and the donors were mostly white British, with more females than males. It was only after the peak T cell response that any repertoires were sampled.

Repertoires were generated with immunoSEQ multiplex PCR, while TCRdb's copy carries only in-frame clones and drops some. Of over 100,000 clones listed, around 90% are singletons. The sample here was peripheral blood, taken on day 0 of MenACWY control vaccination. This sequence was found in an adult in good health. The V and J genes are TRBV11-3 and TRBJ2-1; TRBD1 might be the D (5 bases). The CDR3 DNA reads TGTGCCAGCAGCTTACACAGGCTTGGGGAGCAGTTCTTC. This translates into CASSLHRLGEQFF.